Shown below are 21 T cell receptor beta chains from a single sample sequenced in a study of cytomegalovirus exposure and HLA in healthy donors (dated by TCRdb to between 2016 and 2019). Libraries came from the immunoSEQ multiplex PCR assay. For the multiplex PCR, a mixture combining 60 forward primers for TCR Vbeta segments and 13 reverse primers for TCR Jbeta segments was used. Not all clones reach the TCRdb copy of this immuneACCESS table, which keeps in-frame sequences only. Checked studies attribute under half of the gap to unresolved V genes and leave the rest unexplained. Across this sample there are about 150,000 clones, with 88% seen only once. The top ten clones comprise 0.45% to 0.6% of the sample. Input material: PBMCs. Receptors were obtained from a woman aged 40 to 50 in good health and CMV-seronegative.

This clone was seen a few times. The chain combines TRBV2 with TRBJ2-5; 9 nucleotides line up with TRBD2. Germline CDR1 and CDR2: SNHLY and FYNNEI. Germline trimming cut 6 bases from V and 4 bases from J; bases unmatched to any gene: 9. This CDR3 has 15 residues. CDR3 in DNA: TGTGCCAGCAGCCCCTTAGCGGGAGTGGTAGAGACCCAGTACTTC. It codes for CASSPLAGVVETQYF.

The CDR3 nucleotides read TGTGCCAGCAGCCCAGGGGCGGCGGGAGGGTACAATGAGCAGTTCTTC. Translated: CASSPGAAGGYNEQFF. This chain connects TRBV28 to TRBJ2-1, with 9 nucleotides matching TRBD2. CDR3 size: 16 residues. Germline CDR1 is MDHEN and CDR2 is SYDVKM. The J segment lost 4 bases and the V segment lost 6 bases, leaving 10 bases of the junction unmatched.

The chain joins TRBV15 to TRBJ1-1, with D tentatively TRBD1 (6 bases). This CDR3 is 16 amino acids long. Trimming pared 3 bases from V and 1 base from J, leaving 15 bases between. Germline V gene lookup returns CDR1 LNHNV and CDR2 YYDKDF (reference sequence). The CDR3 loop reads CATSRGHTVGNTEAFF. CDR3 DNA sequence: TGTGCCACCAGCAGGGGACACACGGTGGGGAACACTGAAGCTTTCTTT. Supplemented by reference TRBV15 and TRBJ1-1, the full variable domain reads DAMVIQNPRYQVTQFGKPVTLSCSQTLNHNVMYWYQQKSSQAPKLLFHYYDKDFNNEADTPDNFQSRRPNTSFCFLDIRSPGLGDTAMYLCATSRGHTVGNTEAFFGQGTRLTVV.

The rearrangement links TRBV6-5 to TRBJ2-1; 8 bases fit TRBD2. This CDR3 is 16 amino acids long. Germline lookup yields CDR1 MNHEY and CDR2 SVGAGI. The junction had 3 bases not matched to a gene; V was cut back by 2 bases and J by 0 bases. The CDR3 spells CASSYGGGPSYNEQFF. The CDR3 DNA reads TGTGCCAGCAGTTACGGCGGGGGGCCCTCCTACAATGAGCAGTTCTTC.

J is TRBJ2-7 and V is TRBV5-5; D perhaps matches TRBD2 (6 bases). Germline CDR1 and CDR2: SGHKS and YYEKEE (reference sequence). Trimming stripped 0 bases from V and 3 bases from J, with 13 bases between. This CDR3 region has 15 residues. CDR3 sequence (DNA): TGTGCCAGCAGCTTGGGCGGGGCGGTGGGCTACGAGCAGTACTTC. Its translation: CASSLGGAVGYEQYF.

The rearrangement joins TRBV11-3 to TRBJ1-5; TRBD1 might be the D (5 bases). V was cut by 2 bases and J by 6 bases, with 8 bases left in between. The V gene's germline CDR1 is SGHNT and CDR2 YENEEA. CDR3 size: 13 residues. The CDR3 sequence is CASSLQGGQPQHF. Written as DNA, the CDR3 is TGTGCCAGCAGCTTACAGGGTGGTCAGCCCCAGCATTTT.

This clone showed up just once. CDR3 loop: CASSPGQNTGELFF. The DNA for the CDR3 is TGTGCCAGCAGCCCCGGACAGAACACCGGGGAGCTGTTTTTT. This rearrangement joins TRBV7-3 to TRBJ2-2; TRBD1 might be the D (5 bases). The CDR3 is 14 residues long. The V end was cut by 5 bases, the J end by 1 base, with 8 bases between. Germline loops: CDR1 SGHTA, CDR2 FQGTGA.

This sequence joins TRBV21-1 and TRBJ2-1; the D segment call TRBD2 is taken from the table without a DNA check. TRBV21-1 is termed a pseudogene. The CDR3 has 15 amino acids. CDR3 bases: TGTGCCAGGGGACTAGCGGGAGTCTCCTACAATGAGCAGTTCTTC. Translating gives CARGLAGVSYNEQFF.

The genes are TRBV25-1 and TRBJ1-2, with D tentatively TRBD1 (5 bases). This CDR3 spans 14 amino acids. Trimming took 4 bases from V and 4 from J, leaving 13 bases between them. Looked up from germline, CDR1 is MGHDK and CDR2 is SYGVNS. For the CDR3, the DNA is TGTGCCAGCAGTGTCTTCAGGGTAATCTATGGCTACACCTTC. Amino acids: CASSVFRVIYGYTF.

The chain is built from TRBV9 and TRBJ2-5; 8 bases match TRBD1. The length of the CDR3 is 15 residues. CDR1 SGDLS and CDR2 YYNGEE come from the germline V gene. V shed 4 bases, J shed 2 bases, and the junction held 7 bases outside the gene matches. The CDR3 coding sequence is TGTGCCAGCAGCCCCGGGACAGGTCCTCAAGAGACCCAGTACTTC. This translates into CASSPGTGPQETQYF.

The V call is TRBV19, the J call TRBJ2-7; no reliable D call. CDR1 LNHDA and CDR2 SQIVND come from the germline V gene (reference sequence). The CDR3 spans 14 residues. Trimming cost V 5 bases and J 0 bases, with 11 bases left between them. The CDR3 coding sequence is TGTGCCAGTAGTGAACACCCTGCCTCCTACGAGCAGTACTTC. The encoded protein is CASSEHPASYEQYF.

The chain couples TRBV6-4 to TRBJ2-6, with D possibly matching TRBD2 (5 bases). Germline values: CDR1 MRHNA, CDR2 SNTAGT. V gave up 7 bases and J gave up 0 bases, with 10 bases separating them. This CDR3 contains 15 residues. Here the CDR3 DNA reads TGTGCCAGCAAACCTAGCCCCTCTGGGGCCAACGTCCTGACTTTC. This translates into CASKPSPSGANVLTF.

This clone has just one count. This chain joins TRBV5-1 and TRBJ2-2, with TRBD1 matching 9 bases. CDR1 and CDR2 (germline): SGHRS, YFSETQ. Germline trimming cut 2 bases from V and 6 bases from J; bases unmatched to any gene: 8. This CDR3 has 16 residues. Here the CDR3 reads CASSFRTGDTSGELFF. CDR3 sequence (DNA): TGCGCCAGCAGCTTTAGGACAGGGGATACGTCCGGGGAGCTGTTTTTT.

Here the CDR3 DNA reads TGTGCCAGCAGTGAAACCCTGAGTAGAGGCTACACCTTC. Translating it yields CASSETLSRGYTF. The gene calls are TRBV2 and TRBJ1-2; D remains ambiguous. Trimming shortened V by 2 bases and J by 8 bases, and 12 bases separated the two germline ends. This CDR3 has 13 amino acids. Germline values: CDR1 SNHLY, CDR2 FYNNEI.

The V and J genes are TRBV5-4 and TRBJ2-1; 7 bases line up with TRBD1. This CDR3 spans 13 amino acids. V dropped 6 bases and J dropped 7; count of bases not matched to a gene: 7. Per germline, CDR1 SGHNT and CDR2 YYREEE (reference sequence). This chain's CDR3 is CASTPDRRNEQFF. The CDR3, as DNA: TGTGCCAGCACCCCGGACAGGAGGAATGAGCAGTTCTTC.

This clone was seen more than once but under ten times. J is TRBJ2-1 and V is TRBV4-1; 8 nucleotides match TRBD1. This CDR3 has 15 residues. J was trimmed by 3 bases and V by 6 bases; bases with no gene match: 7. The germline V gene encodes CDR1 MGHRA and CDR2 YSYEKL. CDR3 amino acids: CASSFTGGNYNEQFF. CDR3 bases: TGCGCCAGCAGTTTCACAGGGGGGAACTACAATGAGCAGTTCTTC.

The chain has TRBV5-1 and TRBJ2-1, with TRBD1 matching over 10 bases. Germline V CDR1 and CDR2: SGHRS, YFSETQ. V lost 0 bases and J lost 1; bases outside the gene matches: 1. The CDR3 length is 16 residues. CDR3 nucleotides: TGCGCCAGCAGCTTGGGACAGGGGGCGTCCTACAATGAGCAGTTCTTC. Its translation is CASSLGQGASYNEQFF.

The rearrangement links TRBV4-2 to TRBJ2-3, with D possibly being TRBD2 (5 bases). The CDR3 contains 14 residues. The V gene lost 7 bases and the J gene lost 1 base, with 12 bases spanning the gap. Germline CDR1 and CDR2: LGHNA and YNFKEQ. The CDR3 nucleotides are TGTGCCAGCAACCTTGGTAGCGGCACAGATACGCAGTATTTT. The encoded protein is CASNLGSGTDTQYF.

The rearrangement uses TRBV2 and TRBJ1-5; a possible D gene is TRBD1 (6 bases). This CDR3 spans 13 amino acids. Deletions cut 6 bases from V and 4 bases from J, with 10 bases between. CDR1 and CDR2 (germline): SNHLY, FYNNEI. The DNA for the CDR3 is TGTGCCAGCAGGGGGCAGGGGAATCAGCCCCAGCATTTT. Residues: CASRGQGNQPQHF. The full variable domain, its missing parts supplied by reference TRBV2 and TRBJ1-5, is EPEVTQTPSHQVTQMGQEVILRCVPISNHLYFYWYRQILGQKVEFLVSFYNNEISEKSEIFDDQFSVERPDGSNFTLKIRSTKLEDSAMYFCASRGQGNQPQHFGDGTRLSIL.

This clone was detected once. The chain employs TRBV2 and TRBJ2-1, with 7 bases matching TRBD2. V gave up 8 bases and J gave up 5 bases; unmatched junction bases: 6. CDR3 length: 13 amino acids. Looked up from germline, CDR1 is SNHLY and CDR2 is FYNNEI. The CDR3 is CASSREQNNEQFF. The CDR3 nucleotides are TGTGCCAGCTCGCGGGAGCAGAACAATGAGCAGTTCTTC.

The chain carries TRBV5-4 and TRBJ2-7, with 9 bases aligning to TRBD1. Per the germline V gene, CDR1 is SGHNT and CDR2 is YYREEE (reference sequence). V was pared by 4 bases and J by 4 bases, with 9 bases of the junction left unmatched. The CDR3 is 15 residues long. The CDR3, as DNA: TGTGCCAGCAGCGGGCCGGGACAGGGTGGTTACGAGCAGTACTTC. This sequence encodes CASSGPGQGGYEQYF.